Sequencing of this TCR delta chain was carried out in a study of γδ T cells in repeated Plasmodium falciparum infection. Broader study findings: Malian children's Vdelta2-negative repertoires appeared more expanded and less diverse than Australians'. Over time and infection, Vgamma9/Vdelta2+ repertoires remained highly stable and polyclonal.

TCRdb reanalysed the multiplex PCR reads via CATT. Of around 50,000 delta-chain clones listed, about 2% were seen once; the top ten hold roughly 25%. This clone was observed at least ten times. Its antigen is still unknown. This probably arose from a read error, given a far larger clone one base away. Other nucleotide sequences from this sample produce the same CDR3. V was trimmed by 5 bases and J by 3 bases, leaving 10 bases between them. The CDR3 totals 13 residues. Germline assignment: CDR1 TSWWSYY and CDR2 QGS. Gammadelta T cells were flow-sorted from PBMC into Vgamma9/Vdelta2+ and Vdelta2-negative populations for bulk analysis.

The sequenced sample consisted of gamma-delta T cells from blood. The genes are TRDV1 and TRDJ1; D ambiguous. The clonotype comes from a pool of human donors (malaria-infected and uninfected, not separated). The CDR3 is CALGRLRPDKLIF. For the CDR3, the DNA is TGTGCTCTTGGGCGTCTAAGGCCCGATAAACTCATCTTT.